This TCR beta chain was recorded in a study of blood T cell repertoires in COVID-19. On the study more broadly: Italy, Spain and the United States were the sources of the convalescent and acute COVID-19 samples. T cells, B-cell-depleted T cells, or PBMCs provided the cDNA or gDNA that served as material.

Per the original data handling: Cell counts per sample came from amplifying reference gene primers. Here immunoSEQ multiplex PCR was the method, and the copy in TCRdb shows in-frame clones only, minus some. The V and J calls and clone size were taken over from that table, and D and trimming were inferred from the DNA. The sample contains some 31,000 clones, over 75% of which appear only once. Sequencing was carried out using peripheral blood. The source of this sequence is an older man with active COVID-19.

The CDR3 sequence: CASRTRHSSYEQYF. CDR3 DNA sequence: TGTGCCAGCAGGACAAGACACAGCTCCTACGAGCAGTACTTC. V gene TRBV6-5 combines with J gene TRBJ2-7, with D unresolved. The germline V gene has CDR1 MNHEY and CDR2 SVGAGI. The CDR3 runs to 14 residues. V shed 6 bases and J shed 0 bases, with 12 bases lying between them.